This TCR beta chain comes out of a study of T cell repertoires in ileal Crohn's disease. Overall study context: About 36% were active smokers at surgery; median disease duration was around 8 years. Every patient was operated on for stricturing (approximately 60%) or penetrating (39%) complications. About half of patients got postoperative therapy: 11 thiopurines, approximately 17 anti-TNF.

As to time point: neoterminal ileum biopsy at postoperative endoscopy, about 6 months after surgery. Germline V gives CDR1 SNHLY, CDR2 FYNNEI. V lost 4 bases, J lost 3 bases, and 8 bases stayed unmatched. The CDR3 loop spans 16 amino acids. Data came from immunoSEQ multiplex PCR; TCRdb stores just in-frame clones and leaves some out. The sample includes some 60,000 clones, less than 90% of them seen just once. The V gene is TRBV2, the J gene TRBJ1-2; 10 bases are shared with TRBD1. Sequencing input: ileal tissue. This sequence originates from an adult with Crohn's disease. Here the CDR3 DNA reads TGTGCCAGCAGTGGACGGGGGACAGGGGTTGACTATGGCTACACCTTC. Protein: CASSGRGTGVDYGYTF. The variable domain in full, with the rest retrieved from reference TRBV2 and TRBJ1-2, is EPEVTQTPSHQVTQMGQEVILRCVPISNHLYFYWYRQILGQKVEFLVSFYNNEISEKSEIFDDQFSVERPDGSNFTLKIRSTKLEDSAMYFCASSGRGTGVDYGYTFGSGTRLTVV.